This passage covers 27 T cell receptor beta chains from one sample sequenced in a study of cytomegalovirus exposure and HLA in healthy donors. With 60 Vbeta and 13 Jbeta primers, the PCR was carried out. The table came from immunoSEQ multiplex PCR; TCRdb's copy has only in-frame clones and leaves some out. The sample records around 110,000 clones, around 85% being singletons. Sequenced: PBMCs. These receptor sequences come from a man aged 25-40 years in good health and CMV-seronegative.

The chain uses TRBV7-6 and TRBJ2-5, with a possible D match to TRBD2 (6 bases). V was clipped by 1 base and J by 5 bases, with 17 bases between them. The CDR3 covers 16 residues. CDR1 is SGHVS and CDR2 is FNYEAQ in the germline V gene. The CDR3 DNA is TGTGCCAGCAGCTTAGGAAAGCAGTCCCGGGGGGAGACCCAGTACTTC. Its protein is CASSLGKQSRGETQYF.

The V and J genes are TRBV19 and TRBJ2-7; unclear D gene. CDR3 length equals 14 residues. V was pared by 6 bases and J by 2 bases, with 14 bases between. From germline, CDR1 is LNHDA and CDR2 SQIVND (reference sequence). This CDR3 reads CASRDINFPYEQYF. The CDR3 coding sequence is TGTGCCAGTAGAGACATAAATTTTCCCTACGAGCAGTACTTC.

The V and J genes are TRBV5-8 and TRBJ1-2, with 9 bases matching TRBD1. Germline V gene data show CDR1 as SGHTS and CDR2 as YDEGEE. The CDR3 spans 14 residues. V shed 4 bases, J shed 8 bases, and the junction held 9 bases outside the gene matches. CDR3 loop: CASSVLQGAGGYTF. CDR3 DNA sequence: TGTGCCAGCAGCGTGTTACAGGGGGCCGGCGGCTACACCTTC.

This clone showed up just once. The chain uses TRBV5-1 and TRBJ2-1; D not resolved. This CDR3 has 13 residues. The germline V and J ends were trimmed by 3 bases and 5 bases, with 9 bases remaining between them. The V gene's germline CDR1 is SGHRS and CDR2 YFSETQ. The CDR3 reads CASSSNMDNEQFF. As DNA, the CDR3 is TGCGCCAGCAGCTCTAATATGGACAATGAGCAGTTCTTC.

The chain is built from TRBV6-5 and TRBJ2-7; 7 bases are a match to TRBD1. V shed 4 bases and J 2 bases; nucleotides not matched to a gene: 5. CDR3 length equals 14 residues. The germline gives CDR1 MNHEY, CDR2 SVGAGI. The CDR3 DNA reads TGTGCCAGCAGTTCGACCGGGACAGCCTACGAGCAGTACTTC. Protein sequence: CASSSTGTAYEQYF.

CDR3 nucleotide sequence: TGCGCCAGCAGCCTCGGGACTAGCGGGGGGGCGTACGAGCAGTACTTC. It yields the protein CASSLGTSGGAYEQYF. V and J are TRBV10-2 and TRBJ2-7; 16 bases are a match to TRBD2. CDR1 is WSHSY, CDR2 SAAADI, per germline. The CDR3 consists of 16 residues. V lost 6 bases, J lost 4 bases, and 6 bases stayed unmatched.

The V call is TRBV11-2, the J call TRBJ2-5; 8 bases line up with TRBD2. V shed 7 bases and J 0 bases; nucleotides not matched to a gene: 10. This CDR3 is 16 amino acids long. Germline loops: CDR1 SGHAT, CDR2 FQNNGV. CDR3 residues: CASNQGRGGYQETQYF. CDR3 coding DNA: TGTGCCAGCAACCAAGGCCGGGGGGGGTACCAAGAGACCCAGTACTTC.

The genes are TRBV6-1 and TRBJ2-5; TRBD1 is a possible D gene (6 bases). This CDR3 is 13 amino acids long. Trimming removed 5 bases at V and 2 bases at J, with 9 bases between. In germline, CDR1 is MNHNS, CDR2 SASEGT. Written as DNA, the CDR3 is TGTGCCAGCAGTCGGGACATACAAGAGACCCAGTACTTC. It codes for CASSRDIQETQYF.

The chain is built from TRBV6-5 and TRBJ2-3, with 8 bases lining up with TRBD2. The V gene's germline CDR1 is MNHEY and CDR2 SVGAGI. This CDR3 region has 15 residues. The V segment lost 6 bases and the J segment 0 bases; nucleotides outside the gene matches: 5. The CDR3 DNA reads TGTGCCAGCAGCCTTCTAGCGGGTAGCACAGATACGCAGTATTTT. As protein: CASSLLAGSTDTQYF.

This clone was seen a few times. The chain combines TRBV5-4 with TRBJ2-3; 9 nucleotides match TRBD2. Germline loops: CDR1 SGHNT, CDR2 YYREEE (reference sequence). V lost 4 bases, J lost 6 bases, and 9 bases stayed unmatched. CDR3 length equals 15 residues. The CDR3 DNA sequence: TGTGCCAGCAGCGTGAAGCGGGGGGTAGGGGATACGCAGTATTTT. Encoded protein: CASSVKRGVGDTQYF.

The chain joins TRBV28 to TRBJ2-3, with TRBD2 matching 12 bases. The CDR3 contains 17 residues. Germline loops: CDR1 MDHEN, CDR2 SYDVKM. V shed 5 bases and J 0 bases; nucleotides not matched to a gene: 6. CDR3 sequence (DNA): TGTGCCAGCAGTCCCCTAGCGGGGGGGGCTAGCACAGATACGCAGTATTTT. This codes for CASSPLAGGASTDTQYF.

The chain combines TRBV4-1 with TRBJ2-3; 16 nucleotides match TRBD2. J gave up 5 bases and V 0 bases, and 14 bases lay outside the gene matches. The CDR3 contains 21 residues. The germline V gene encodes CDR1 MGHRA and CDR2 YSYEKL. CDR3 coding DNA: TGCGCCAGCAGCCAAGATCACGCTGGGACTAGCGGGGGGGACCGCCGAGATACGCAGTATTTT. Translation gives CASSQDHAGTSGGDRRDTQYF.

The chain combines TRBV4-1 with TRBJ2-1, with 8 bases aligning to TRBD2. Trimming took 1 base from V and 10 from J; bases not matched to a gene: 15. Germline CDR1 reads MGHRA; CDR2 reads YSYEKL. This CDR3 has 17 amino acids. This CDR3 is CASSQVQAGASVGEQFF. The CDR3 nucleotides read TGCGCCAGCAGCCAAGTCCAAGCGGGGGCCTCAGTAGGAGAGCAGTTCTTC.

The rearrangement joins TRBV14 to TRBJ2-1, with 7 nucleotides matching TRBD2. J gave up 2 bases and V 4 bases, and 8 bases lay outside the gene matches. Germline lookup yields CDR1 SGHDN and CDR2 FVKESK. The CDR3 contains 16 residues. The CDR3 region is CASSPRGVWPYNEQFF. The DNA for the CDR3 is TGTGCCAGCAGCCCCCGGGGGGTTTGGCCCTACAATGAGCAGTTCTTC.

This chain links TRBV30 with TRBJ2-2; D may be TRBD1 (6 bases). Germline V gene sequence: CDR1 GTSNPN, CDR2 SVGIG (reference sequence). V was trimmed by 4 bases and J by 0 bases, leaving 12 bases between them. The CDR3 covers 15 residues. The CDR3, as DNA: TGTGCCTGGACCCCCGGGACAACGAACACCGGGGAGCTGTTTTTT. Amino acids: CAWTPGTTNTGELFF.

The rearrangement links TRBV2 to TRBJ1-2; D unresolved. The germline V gene has CDR1 SNHLY and CDR2 FYNNEI. V dropped 4 bases and J dropped 1 base, with 7 bases sitting between them. CDR3 length: 13 amino acids. The CDR3 protein is CASSGARNYGYTF. CDR3 nucleotides: TGTGCCAGCAGTGGGGCTCGTAACTATGGCTACACCTTC.

The V call is TRBV5-1, the J call TRBJ2-7; weak D call: TRBD2 (5 bases). Germline CDR1 reads SGHRS; CDR2 reads YFSETQ. Trimming shortened V by 3 bases and J by 2 bases, and 6 bases separated the two germline ends. The CDR3 runs to 12 residues. The CDR3 DNA reads TGCGCCAGCAGCTCCGGGGCCTACGAGCAGTACTTC. Amino acids: CASSSGAYEQYF.

The genes are TRBV5-1 and TRBJ2-6; 8 bases map to TRBD1. The CDR3 runs to 15 residues. Germline CDR1 reads SGHRS; CDR2 reads YFSETQ. With 4 bases clipped from V and 2 bases from J, the junction kept 2 bases outside the gene matches. In nucleotides, the CDR3 is TGCGCCAGCAGCCCGACAGGGGCTGGGGCCAACGTCCTGACTTTC. This codes for CASSPTGAGANVLTF.

This clone was detected once. The chain is built from TRBV11-2 and TRBJ1-1; 9 bases line up with TRBD1. The junction had 7 bases not matched to a gene; V was cut back by 4 bases and J by 4 bases. Germline V gives CDR1 SGHAT, CDR2 FQNNGV. This CDR3 spans 15 amino acids. The CDR3 bases are TGTGCCAGCAGCTGGAAGTGGGACAGGGCCACTGAAGCTTTCTTT. Residues: CASSWKWDRATEAFF.

This clone came up once. The rearrangement links TRBV5-1 to TRBJ2-1, with TRBD1 identical over 10 bases. The V gene's germline CDR1 is SGHRS and CDR2 YFSETQ. The junction had 6 bases not matched to a gene; V was cut back by 4 bases and J by 8 bases. There are 14 residues in the CDR3. The CDR3 loop is CASSATGGRDEQFF. The CDR3 coding sequence is TGCGCCAGCAGCGCGACAGGGGGCAGGGATGAGCAGTTCTTC.

This chain connects TRBV7-9 to TRBJ2-7, with D possibly matching TRBD1 (5 bases). V was cut by 5 bases and J by 5 bases, with 16 bases left in between. Germline CDR1 SEHNR, CDR2 FQNEAQ (reference sequence). CDR3 size: 14 residues. CDR3 coding DNA: TGTGCCAGCAGCCCTCCCCTCAGGGCGAACGAGCAGTACTTC. Protein: CASSPPLRANEQYF.

The chain employs TRBV5-4 and TRBJ2-2; TRBD1 is a possible D gene (6 bases). This CDR3 has 15 residues. Between the trimmed V and J ends, which lost 3 bases and 1 base, there was a span of 10 bases. From germline, CDR1 is SGHNT and CDR2 YYREEE (reference sequence). CDR3 amino acids: CASSSGTLNTGELFF. DNA for the CDR3: TGTGCCAGCAGCTCCGGGACACTGAACACCGGGGAGCTGTTTTTT.

The chain carries TRBV10-3 and TRBJ2-3; 10 nucleotides match TRBD1. The CDR3 has 15 residues. Unmatched junction bases numbered 11, after V lost 10 bases and J lost 4 bases. The V gene's germline CDR1 is ENHRY and CDR2 SYGVKD. CDR3 amino acids: CATTSGQGGPDTQYF. As DNA, the CDR3 is TGTGCCACCACCTCTGGACAGGGGGGCCCAGATACGCAGTATTTT.

This clone was observed a single time. The rearrangement joins TRBV7-2 to TRBJ1-2; possibly TRBD1 for D (5 bases). Germline values: CDR1 SGHTA, CDR2 FQGNSA. Trimming removed 3 bases at V and 6 bases at J, with 14 bases between. The CDR3 totals 14 residues. The CDR3 sequence is CASSFLQGLDGYTF. CDR3 nucleotides: TGTGCCAGCAGCTTCCTTCAGGGACTTGATGGCTACACCTTC.

CDR3 DNA: TGTGCCAGCAGCCCAGGGTTTTCCGGGGAGCTGTTTTTT. It is translated as CASSPGFSGELFF. The chain employs TRBV7-8 and TRBJ2-2; D perhaps matches TRBD1 (5 bases). Looked up from germline, CDR1 is SGHVS and CDR2 is FQNEAQ. The CDR3 totals 13 residues. Trimming took off 5 bases at V and 6 bases at J, with 10 bases between the two ends.

The chain joins TRBV18 to TRBJ2-5; 9 bases are a match to TRBD1. The closer fit of TRBJ2-7 to the DNA end suggests the J call may be wrong. This CDR3 contains 20 residues. The germline CDR1 and CDR2 sequences are KGHSH and LQKENI. CDR3 coding DNA: TGTGCCAGCTCACTGACCGGGACAGGGAGCGAAGTTTCGGTCGTCTACGAGCAGTACTTC. Protein product: CASSLTGTGSEVSVVYEQYF.

This clone was recorded once. V gene TRBV2 combines with J gene TRBJ2-5; TRBD2 agrees at 8 bases. Per germline, CDR1 SNHLY and CDR2 FYNNEI. The CDR3 length is 14 residues. The junction had 0 bases not matched to a gene; V was cut back by 1 base and J by 2 bases. The CDR3, as DNA: TGTGCCAGCAGTGAAGGCGGGGGGCAAGAGACCCAGTACTTC. It encodes CASSEGGGQETQYF.